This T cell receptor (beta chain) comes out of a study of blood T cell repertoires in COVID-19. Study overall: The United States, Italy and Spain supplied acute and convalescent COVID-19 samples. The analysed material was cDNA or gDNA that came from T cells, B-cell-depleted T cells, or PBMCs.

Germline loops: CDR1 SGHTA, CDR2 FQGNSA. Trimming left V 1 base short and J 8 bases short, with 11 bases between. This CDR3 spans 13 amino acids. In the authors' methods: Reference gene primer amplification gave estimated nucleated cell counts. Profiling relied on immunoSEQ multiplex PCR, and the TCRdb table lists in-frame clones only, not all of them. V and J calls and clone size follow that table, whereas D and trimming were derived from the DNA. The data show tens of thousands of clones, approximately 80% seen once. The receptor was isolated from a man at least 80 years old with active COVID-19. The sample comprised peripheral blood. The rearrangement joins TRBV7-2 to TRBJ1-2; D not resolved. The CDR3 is CASSLGAEKGYTF. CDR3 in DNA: TGTGCCAGCAGCTTAGGGGCAGAGAAAGGCTACACCTTC.